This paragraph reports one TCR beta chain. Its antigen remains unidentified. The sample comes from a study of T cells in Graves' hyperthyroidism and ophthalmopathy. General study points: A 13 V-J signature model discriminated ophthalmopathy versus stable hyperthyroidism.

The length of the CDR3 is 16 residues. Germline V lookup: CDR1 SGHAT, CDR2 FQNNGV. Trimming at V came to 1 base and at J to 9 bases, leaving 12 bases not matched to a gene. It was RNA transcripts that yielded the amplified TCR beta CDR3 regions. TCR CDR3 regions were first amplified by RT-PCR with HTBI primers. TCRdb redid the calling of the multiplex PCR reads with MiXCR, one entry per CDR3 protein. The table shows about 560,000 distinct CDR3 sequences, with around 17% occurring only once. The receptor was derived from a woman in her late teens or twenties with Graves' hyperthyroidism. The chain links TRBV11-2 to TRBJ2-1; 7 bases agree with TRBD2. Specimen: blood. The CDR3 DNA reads TGTGCCAGCAGCTTAGTTCTTGGGAGGGCCTTAGGTGAGCAGTTCTTC. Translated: CASSLVLGRALGEQFF.